The source of this T cell receptor (beta chain) is a study of post-analysis software for immune sequencing data (dated by TCRdb to 2014 to 2015). In terms of the full investigation: Disease courses on record covered relapsing-remitting, secondary progressive and progressive-relapsing multiple sclerosis, though some patients had no subtype annotation. Patient repertoires were compared against about twelve previously published healthy control repertoires from donors aged roughly 6 to 26 years. A subset of samples was prepared in parallel using single-end sample barcoding, then pooled and co-amplified after Illumina adapter ligation.

Points the paper makes about the study in general: Significantly lower normalized Chao1 diversity was found in multiple sclerosis patients than in controls, suggesting substantial peripheral T-cell clonal expansion. The multiple sclerosis patient group was slightly younger than the control group. Strong co-clustering of samples prepared in the same batch was shown by direct clustering with F measure, prompting a batch-effect correction. Roughly 5 TRBV segments, including TRBV5-6, TRBV5-1 and TRBV20-1, were significantly more frequent in patients than controls.

To demonstrate the VDJtools post-analysis software, the study profiled TCR beta repertoires from the peripheral blood of around 13 young patients with multiple sclerosis. The multiple sclerosis patients were children and adolescents between roughly 6 and 17 years of age. Receptor libraries were prepared by PCR. Sequenced using an Illumina HiSeq 2500. To reduce PCR and sequencing biases, unique molecular identifiers were incorporated into the TCR beta cDNA libraries. Per 1 to 10 million input T cells, roughly 0.5 million cDNA molecules were obtained, such that each molecule approximated one T cell. The same protocol used for the earlier healthy control dataset was applied to prepare and sequence the patient libraries. Within a given batch, samples were prepared together, multiplexed and sequenced on the same HiSeq lane. The authors processed their data as follows. MIGEC was used to process the raw barcoded reads, and molecular identifier groups with only a single read were discarded before consensus assembly and CDR3 extraction. Clonotype tables were post-analysed with VDJtools, and diversity was normalized by down-sampling all datasets to the smallest sample size. Repertoire overlap clustering matched CDR3 amino acid but not nucleotide sequences to correct batch-related cross-sample contamination. TCRdb trimmed public reads at Q25 via fastp, called clones via MiXCR and kept in-frame beta chains. CDR3 protein sequences are deduplicated, and each keeps its most common genes and DNA. The V and J calls follow TCRdb's processing rather than the paper's. For this sample the table gives 800,000 to 950,000 distinct CDR3 sequences, of which roughly 58% were detected only once. The ten largest account for approximately 4.2% of the sample.

Note on this clonotype: Its specific antigen is unknown. No base-level quality is on record; no much larger clone is a single base apart.

Compared with germline, V lacks 1 base and J lacks 6 bases; bases without a gene match: 5. The CDR3 covers 15 residues, taking in both the cysteine and the phenylalanine. Just the 45-base CDR3 DNA is kept, in frame starting at base 1. The sequenced sample was blood. The TCR sequence derives from a girl between 10 and 17 years old with multiple sclerosis. This chain is built from TRBV12-3 or TRBV12-4 and TRBJ2-1; the junction holds 8 bases that match TRBD2. The CDR3: CASSLGAGGFNEQFF. The DNA reads as follows: TGTGCCAGCAGTTTAGGGGCGGGGGGCTTCAATGAGCAGTTCTTC.